This T cell receptor (beta chain) was captured in a study of blood T cell repertoires in COVID-19. Study context: Italy, Spain and the United States were the sources of the convalescent and acute COVID-19 samples.

Trimming at V came to 4 bases and at J to 5 bases, leaving 10 bases not matched to a gene. CDR3 length equals 14 residues. Germline-derived CDR1 and CDR2 are GTSNPN and SVGIG (reference sequence). Source study methods: Amplifying reference gene primers gave estimates of nucleated cell counts. Measured with immunoSEQ multiplex PCR; TCRdb has only the in-frame clones, and not every one. V, J and clone size reflect that table, while D and trimming were determined from the DNA. The repertoire includes 250,000 to 350,000 clones, about nine tenths of them detected once, and about 2.2% sits in the top ten. The sequenced sample was peripheral blood. The sequence came from a woman aged 45-60 years who had recovered from COVID-19. The V gene is TRBV30, the J gene TRBJ1-2, with 7 bases that match TRBD1. The chain's CDR3 is CAWTVRQGLYGYTF. The CDR3 region has the DNA TGTGCCTGGACTGTTCGACAGGGTCTTTATGGCTACACCTTC.